This T cell receptor beta chain was captured in a study of post-analysis software for immune sequencing data. Background on the study: Several disease courses (relapsing-remitting, secondary progressive and progressive-relapsing) of multiple sclerosis were included. The study, taken as a whole, reports: Roughly 5 TRBV segments, including TRBV5-6, TRBV5-1 and TRBV20-1, were more frequent in patients than controls.

On this clonotype: Antigen unknown.

TCR beta cDNA libraries had unique molecular identifiers. TCRdb processed the PCR reads anew with MiXCR; each CDR3 protein has one entry. The table lists about 540,000 distinct CDR3 sequences, about a third of them singletons. Trimming cost V 6 bases and J 7 bases, with 16 bases left between them. The CDR3 length is 13 residues. The germline CDR1 and CDR2 sequences are MDHEN and SYDVKM. Material for sequencing was blood. This TCR derives from a girl under 18 with multiple sclerosis. V is TRBV28 and J is TRBJ2-7, with D possibly matching TRBD1 (6 bases). CDR3 region: CASRQGGANEQYF. CDR3 DNA: TGTGCCAGCAGGCAAGGGGGAGCGAATGAGCAGTACTTC. Filled out from reference TRBV28 and TRBJ2-7, the complete variable domain reads DVKVTQSSRYLVKRTGEKVFLECVQDMDHENMFWYRQDPGLGLRLIYFSYDVKMKEKGDIPEGYSVSREKKERFSLILESASTNQTSMYLCASRQGGANEQYFGPGTRLTVT.